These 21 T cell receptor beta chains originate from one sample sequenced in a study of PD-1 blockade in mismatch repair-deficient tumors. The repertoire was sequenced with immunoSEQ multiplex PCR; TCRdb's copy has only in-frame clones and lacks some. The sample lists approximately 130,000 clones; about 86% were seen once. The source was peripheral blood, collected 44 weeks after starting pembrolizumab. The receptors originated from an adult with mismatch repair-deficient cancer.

The CDR3 protein is CASSLSQTTYNEQFF. In DNA, the CDR3 is TGTGCCAGCAGTTTATCCCAGACAACCTACAATGAGCAGTTCTTC. This chain joins TRBV13 and TRBJ2-1; D not certain. Germline values: CDR1 PRHDT, CDR2 FYEKMQ (reference sequence). CDR3 length: 15 residues. The V gene lost 6 bases and the J gene lost 2 bases, with 14 bases spanning the gap.

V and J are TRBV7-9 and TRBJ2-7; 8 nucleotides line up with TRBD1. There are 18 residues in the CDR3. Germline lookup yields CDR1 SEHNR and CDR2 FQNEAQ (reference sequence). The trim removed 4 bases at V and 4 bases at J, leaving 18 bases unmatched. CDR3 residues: CASSSSRSDRVRGYEQYF. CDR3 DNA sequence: TGTGCCAGCAGCTCCAGCCGCTCGGACAGGGTAAGGGGGTACGAGCAGTACTTC.

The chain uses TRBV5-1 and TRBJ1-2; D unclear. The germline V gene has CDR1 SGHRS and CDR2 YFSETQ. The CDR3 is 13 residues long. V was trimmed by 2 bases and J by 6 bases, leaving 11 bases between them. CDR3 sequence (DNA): TGCGCCAGCAGCTTAGAAGGGAGGGATGGCTACACCTTC. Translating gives CASSLEGRDGYTF.

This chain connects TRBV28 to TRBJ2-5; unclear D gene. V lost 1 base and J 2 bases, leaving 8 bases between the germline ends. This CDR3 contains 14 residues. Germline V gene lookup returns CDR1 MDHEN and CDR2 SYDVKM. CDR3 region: CASSLYREQETQYF. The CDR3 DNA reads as TGTGCCAGCAGTTTATACAGAGAGCAAGAGACCCAGTACTTC.

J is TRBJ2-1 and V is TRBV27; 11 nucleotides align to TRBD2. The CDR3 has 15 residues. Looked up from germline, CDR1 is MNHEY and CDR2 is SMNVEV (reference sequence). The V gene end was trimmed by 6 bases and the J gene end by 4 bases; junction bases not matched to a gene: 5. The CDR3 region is CASSSSGRMYNEQFF. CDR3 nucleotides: TGTGCCAGCAGCTCTAGCGGGAGGATGTACAATGAGCAGTTCTTC.

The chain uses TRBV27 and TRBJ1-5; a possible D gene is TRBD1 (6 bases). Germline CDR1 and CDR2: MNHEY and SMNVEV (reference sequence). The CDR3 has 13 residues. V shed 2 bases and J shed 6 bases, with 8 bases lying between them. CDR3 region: CASSLTGTQPQHF. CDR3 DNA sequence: TGTGCCAGCAGTTTAACAGGGACTCAGCCCCAGCATTTT.

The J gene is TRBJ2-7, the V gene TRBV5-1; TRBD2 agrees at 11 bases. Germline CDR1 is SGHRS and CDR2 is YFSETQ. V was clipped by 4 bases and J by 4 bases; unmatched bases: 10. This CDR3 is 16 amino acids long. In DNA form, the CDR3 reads TGCGCCAGCAGCAGAGGGACTAGCGGACCTGTATACGAGCAGTACTTC. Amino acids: CASSRGTSGPVYEQYF.

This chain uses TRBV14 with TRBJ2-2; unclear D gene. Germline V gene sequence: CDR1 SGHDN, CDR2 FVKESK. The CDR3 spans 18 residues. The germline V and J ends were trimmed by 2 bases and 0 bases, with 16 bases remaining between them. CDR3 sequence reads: CASSQHHRSTSNTGELFF. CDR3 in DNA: TGTGCCAGCAGCCAACACCACCGCTCGACCTCGAACACCGGGGAGCTGTTTTTT.

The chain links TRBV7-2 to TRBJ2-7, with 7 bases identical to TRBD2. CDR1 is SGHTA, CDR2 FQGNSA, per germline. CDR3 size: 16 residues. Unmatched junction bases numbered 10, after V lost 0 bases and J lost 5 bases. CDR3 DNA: TGTGCCAGCAGCTTAGCGCGGGGGACCACGAGGGACGAGCAGTACTTC. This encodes CASSLARGTTRDEQYF.

The CDR3 coding sequence is TGTGCCAGCAGCCAGTTCGGACAGGGGGAATATATCTATGGCTACACCTTC. It codes for CASSQFGQGEYIYGYTF. V gene TRBV28 combines with J gene TRBJ1-2; TRBD1 agrees at 10 bases. This CDR3 has 17 residues. In germline, CDR1 is MDHEN, CDR2 SYDVKM. The V segment lost 6 bases and the J segment 4 bases; nucleotides outside the gene matches: 14.

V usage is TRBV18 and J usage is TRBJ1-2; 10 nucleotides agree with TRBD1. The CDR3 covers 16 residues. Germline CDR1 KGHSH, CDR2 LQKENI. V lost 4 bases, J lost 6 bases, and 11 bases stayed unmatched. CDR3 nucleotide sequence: TGTGCCAGCTCACTCTACCGGGACAGGGGAGCGAATGGCTACACCTTC. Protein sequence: CASSLYRDRGANGYTF. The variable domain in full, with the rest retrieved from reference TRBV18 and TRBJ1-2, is NAGVMQNPRHLVRRRGQEARLRCSPMKGHSHVYWYRQLPEEGLKFMVYLQKENIIDESGMPKERFSAEFPKEGPSILRIQQVVRGDSAAYFCASSLYRDRGANGYTFGSGTRLTVV.

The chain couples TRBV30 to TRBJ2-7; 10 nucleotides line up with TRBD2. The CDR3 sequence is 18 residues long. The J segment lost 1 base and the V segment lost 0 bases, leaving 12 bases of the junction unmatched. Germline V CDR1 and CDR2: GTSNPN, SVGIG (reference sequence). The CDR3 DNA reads TGTGCCTGGAGTGTAGGGCGGAGGTGGACTAGCGGTTCCTACGAGCAGTACTTC. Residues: CAWSVGRRWTSGSYEQYF.

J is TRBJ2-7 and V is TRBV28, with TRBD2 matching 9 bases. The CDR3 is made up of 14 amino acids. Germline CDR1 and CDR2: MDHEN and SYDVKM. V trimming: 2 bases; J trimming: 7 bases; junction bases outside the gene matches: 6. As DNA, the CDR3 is TGTGCCAGCAGTTTAGAGCGGGAGGTTATTGAGCAGTACTTC. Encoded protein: CASSLEREVIEQYF. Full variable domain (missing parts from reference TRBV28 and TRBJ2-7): DVKVTQSSRYLVKRTGEKVFLECVQDMDHENMFWYRQDPGLGLRLIYFSYDVKMKEKGDIPEGYSVSREKKERFSLILESASTNQTSMYLCASSLEREVIEQYFGPGTRLTVT.

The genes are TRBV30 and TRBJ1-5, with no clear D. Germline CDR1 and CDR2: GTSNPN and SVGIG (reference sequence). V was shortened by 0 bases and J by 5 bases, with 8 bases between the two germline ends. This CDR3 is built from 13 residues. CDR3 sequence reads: CAWSVGVDQPQHF. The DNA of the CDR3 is TGTGCCTGGAGTGTAGGAGTGGATCAGCCCCAGCATTTT.

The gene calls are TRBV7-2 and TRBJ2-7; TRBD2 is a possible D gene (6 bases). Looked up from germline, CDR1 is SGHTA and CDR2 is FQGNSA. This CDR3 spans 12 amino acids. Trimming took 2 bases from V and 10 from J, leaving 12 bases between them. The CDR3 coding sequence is TGTGCCAGCAGCTTAAGGGACGGGAGACAGTACTTC. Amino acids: CASSLRDGRQYF.

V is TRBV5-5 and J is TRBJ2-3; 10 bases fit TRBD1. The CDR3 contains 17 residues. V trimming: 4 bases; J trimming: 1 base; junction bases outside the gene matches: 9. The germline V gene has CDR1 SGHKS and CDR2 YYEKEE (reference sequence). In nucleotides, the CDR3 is TGTGCCAGCAGCGTCGACAGGGGGCGAGTGGGCACAGATACGCAGTATTTT. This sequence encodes CASSVDRGRVGTDTQYF.

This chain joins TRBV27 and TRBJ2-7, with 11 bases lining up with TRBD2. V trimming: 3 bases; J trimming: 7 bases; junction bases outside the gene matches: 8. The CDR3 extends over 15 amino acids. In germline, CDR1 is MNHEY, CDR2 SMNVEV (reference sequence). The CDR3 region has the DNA TGTGCCAGCAGTTTTAGCGGGAGGGCCTCGGGGGAGCAGTACTTC. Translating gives CASSFSGRASGEQYF.

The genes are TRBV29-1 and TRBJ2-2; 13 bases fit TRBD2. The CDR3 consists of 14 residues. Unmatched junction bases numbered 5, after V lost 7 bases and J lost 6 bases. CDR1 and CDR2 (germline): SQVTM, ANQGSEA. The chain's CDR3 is CSGTSGSGPGELFF. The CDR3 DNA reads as TGCAGCGGGACTAGCGGGAGTGGACCCGGGGAGCTGTTTTTT.

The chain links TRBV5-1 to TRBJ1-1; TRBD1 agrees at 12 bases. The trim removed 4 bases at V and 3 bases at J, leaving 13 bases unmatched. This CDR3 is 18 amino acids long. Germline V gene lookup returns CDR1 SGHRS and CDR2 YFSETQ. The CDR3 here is CASSLLRDRGRVDTEAFF. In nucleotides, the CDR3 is TGCGCCAGCAGCCTGCTCCGGGACAGGGGGCGCGTGGACACTGAAGCTTTCTTT. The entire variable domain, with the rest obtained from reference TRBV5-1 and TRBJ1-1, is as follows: KAGVTQTPRYLIKTRGQQVTLSCSPISGHRSVSWYQQTPGQGLQFLFEYFSETQRNKGNFPGRFSGRQFSNSRSEMNVSTLELGDSALYLCASSLLRDRGRVDTEAFFGQGTRLTVV.

CDR3: CASSPGQGHPSSGANVLTF. The CDR3 DNA reads as TGTGCCAGCAGCCCGGGACAGGGGCACCCCTCCTCTGGGGCCAACGTCCTGACTTTC. The gene calls are TRBV5-8 and TRBJ2-6; 10 nucleotides match TRBD1. Germline V lookup: CDR1 SGHTS, CDR2 YDEGEE. The CDR3 sequence is 19 residues long. V trimming: 4 bases; J trimming: 0 bases; junction bases outside the gene matches: 10.

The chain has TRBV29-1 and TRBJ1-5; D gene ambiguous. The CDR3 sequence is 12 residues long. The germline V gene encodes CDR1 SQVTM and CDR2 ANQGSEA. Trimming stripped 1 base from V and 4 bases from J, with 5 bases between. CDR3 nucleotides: TGCAGCGTTGAAGTGGAAAATCAGCCCCAGCATTTT. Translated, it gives CSVEVENQPQHF. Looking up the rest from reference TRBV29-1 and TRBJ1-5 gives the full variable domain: SAVISQKPSRDICQRGTSLTIQCQVDSQVTMMFWYRQQPGQSLTLIATANQGSEATYESGFVIDKFPISRPNLTFSTLTVSNMSPEDSSIYLCSVEVENQPQHFGDGTRLSIL.